One TCR beta chain is described in this entry. Reverse transcription of all isolated RNA meant that expressed TCRB transcripts were sequenced. The data were produced by immunoSEQ multiplex PCR, yet TCRdb's version contains in-frame clones alone and is incomplete. Seen here are about 320,000 clones, around 15% observed once, and the top ten hold 6.7%. There are 15 residues in the CDR3. Germline CDR1 is LNHDA and CDR2 is SQIVND (reference sequence). V trimming: 4 bases; J trimming: 2 bases; junction bases outside the gene matches: 4. The data stem from a study of beta chain features in type 1 diabetes. Sequenced: central memory CD4+ T cells from blood. The rearrangement uses TRBV19 and TRBJ1-5, with TRBD1 matching over 8 bases. This TCR came from a man aged 30 to 45 in good health. The CDR3 DNA is TGTGCCAGTAGTACCGCGGACAGGGGCAATCAGCCCCAGCATTTT. It translates to CASSTADRGNQPQHF.